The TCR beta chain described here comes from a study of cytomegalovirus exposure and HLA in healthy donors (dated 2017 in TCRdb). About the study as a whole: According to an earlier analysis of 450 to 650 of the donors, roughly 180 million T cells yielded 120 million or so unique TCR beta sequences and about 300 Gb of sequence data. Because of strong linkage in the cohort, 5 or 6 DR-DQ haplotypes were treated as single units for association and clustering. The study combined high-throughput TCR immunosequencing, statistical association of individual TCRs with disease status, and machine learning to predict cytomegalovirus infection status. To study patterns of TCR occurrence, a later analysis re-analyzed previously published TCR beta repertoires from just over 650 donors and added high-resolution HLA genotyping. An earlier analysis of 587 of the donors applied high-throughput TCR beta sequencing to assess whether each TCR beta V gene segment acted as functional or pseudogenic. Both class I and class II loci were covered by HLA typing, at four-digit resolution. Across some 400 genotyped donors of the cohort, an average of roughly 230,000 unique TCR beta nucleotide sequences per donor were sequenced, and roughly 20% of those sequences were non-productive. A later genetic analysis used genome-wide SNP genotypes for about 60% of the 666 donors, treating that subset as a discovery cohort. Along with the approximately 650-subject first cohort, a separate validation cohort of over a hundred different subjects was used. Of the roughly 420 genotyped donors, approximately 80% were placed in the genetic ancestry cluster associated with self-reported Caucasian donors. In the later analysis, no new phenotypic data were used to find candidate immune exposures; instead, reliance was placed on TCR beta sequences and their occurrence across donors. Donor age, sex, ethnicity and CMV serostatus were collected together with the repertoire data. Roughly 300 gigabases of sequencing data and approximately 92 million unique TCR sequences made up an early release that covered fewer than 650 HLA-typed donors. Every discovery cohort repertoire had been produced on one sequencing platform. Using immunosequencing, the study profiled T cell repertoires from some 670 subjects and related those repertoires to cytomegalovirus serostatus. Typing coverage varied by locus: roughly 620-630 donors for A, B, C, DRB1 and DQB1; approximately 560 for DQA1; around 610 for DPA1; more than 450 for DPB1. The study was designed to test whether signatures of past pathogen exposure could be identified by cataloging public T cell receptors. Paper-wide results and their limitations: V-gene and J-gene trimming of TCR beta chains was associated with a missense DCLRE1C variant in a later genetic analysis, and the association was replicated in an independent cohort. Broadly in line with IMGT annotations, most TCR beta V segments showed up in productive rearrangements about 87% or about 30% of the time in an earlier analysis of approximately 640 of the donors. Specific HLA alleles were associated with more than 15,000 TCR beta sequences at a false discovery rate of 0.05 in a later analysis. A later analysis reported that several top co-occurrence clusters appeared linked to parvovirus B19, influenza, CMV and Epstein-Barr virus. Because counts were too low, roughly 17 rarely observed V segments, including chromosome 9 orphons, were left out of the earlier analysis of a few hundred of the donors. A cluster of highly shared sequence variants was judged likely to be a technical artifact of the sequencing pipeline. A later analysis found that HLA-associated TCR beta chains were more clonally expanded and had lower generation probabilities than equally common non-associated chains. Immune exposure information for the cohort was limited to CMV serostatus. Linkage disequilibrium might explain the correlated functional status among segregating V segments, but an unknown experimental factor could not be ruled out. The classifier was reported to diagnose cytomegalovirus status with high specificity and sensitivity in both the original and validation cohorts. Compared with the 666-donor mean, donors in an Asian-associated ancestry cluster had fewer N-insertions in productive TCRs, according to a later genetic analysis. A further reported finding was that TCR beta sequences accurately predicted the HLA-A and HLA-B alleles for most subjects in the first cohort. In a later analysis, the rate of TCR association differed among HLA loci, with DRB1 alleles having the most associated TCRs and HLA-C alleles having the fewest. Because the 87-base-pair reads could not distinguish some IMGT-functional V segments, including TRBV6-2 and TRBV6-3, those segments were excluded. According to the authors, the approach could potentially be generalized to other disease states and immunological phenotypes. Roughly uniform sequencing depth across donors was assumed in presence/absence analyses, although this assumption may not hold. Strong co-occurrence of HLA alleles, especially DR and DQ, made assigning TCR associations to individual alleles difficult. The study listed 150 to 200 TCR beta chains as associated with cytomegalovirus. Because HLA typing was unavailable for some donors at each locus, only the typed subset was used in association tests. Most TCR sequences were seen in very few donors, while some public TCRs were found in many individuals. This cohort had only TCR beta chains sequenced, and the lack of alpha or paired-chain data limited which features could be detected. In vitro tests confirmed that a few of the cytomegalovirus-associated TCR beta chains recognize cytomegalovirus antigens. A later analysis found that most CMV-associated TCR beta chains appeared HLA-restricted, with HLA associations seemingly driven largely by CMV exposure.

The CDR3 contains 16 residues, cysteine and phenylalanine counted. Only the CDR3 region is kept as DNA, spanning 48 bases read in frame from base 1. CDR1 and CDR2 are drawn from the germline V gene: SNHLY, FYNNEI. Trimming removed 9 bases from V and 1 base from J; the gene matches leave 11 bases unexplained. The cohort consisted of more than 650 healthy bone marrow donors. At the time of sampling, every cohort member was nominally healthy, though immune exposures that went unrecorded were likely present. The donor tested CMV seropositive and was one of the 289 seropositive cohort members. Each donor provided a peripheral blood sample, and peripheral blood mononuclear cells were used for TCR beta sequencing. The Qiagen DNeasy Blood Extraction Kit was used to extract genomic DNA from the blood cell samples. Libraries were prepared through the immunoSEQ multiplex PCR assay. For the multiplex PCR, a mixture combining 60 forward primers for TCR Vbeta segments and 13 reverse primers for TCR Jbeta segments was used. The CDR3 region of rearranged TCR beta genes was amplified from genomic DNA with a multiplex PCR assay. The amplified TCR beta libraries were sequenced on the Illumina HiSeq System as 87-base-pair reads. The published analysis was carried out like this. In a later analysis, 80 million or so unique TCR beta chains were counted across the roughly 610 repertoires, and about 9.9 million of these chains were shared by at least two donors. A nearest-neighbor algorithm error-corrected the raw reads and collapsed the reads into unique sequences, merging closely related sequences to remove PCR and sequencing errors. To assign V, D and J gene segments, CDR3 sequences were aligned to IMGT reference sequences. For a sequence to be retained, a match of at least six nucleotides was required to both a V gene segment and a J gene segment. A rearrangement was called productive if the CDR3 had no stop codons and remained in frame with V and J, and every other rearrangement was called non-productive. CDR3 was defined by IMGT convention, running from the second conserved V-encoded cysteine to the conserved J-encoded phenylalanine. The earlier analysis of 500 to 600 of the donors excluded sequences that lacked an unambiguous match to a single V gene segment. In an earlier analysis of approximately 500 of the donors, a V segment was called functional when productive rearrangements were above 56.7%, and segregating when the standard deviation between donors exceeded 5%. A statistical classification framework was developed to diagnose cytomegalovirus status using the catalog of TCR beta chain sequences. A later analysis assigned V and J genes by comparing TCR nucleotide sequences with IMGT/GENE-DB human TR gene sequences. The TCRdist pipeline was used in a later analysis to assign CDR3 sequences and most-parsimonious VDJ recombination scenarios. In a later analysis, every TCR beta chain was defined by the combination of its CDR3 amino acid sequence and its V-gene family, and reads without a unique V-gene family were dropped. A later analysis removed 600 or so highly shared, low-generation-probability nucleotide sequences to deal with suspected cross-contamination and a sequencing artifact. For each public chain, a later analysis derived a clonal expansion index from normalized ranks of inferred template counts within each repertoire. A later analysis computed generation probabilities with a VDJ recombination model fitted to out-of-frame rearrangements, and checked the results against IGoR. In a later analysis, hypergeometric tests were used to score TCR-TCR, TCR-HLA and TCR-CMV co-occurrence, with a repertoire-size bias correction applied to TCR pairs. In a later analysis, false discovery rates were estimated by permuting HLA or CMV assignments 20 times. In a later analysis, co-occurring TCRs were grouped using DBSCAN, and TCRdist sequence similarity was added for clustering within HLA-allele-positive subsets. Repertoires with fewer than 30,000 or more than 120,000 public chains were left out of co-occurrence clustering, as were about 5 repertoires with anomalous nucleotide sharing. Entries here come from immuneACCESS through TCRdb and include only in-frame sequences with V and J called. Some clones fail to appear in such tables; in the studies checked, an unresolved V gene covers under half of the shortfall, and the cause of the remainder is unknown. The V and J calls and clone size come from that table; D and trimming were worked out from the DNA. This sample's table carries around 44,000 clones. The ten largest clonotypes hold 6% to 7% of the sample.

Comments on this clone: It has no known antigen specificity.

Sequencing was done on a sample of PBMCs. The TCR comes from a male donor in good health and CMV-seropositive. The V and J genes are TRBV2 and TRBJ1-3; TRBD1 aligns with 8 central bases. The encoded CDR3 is CASKTGDIASGNTIYF. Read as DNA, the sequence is TGTGCCAGTAAGACAGGGGATATTGCTTCTGGAAACACCATATATTTT.